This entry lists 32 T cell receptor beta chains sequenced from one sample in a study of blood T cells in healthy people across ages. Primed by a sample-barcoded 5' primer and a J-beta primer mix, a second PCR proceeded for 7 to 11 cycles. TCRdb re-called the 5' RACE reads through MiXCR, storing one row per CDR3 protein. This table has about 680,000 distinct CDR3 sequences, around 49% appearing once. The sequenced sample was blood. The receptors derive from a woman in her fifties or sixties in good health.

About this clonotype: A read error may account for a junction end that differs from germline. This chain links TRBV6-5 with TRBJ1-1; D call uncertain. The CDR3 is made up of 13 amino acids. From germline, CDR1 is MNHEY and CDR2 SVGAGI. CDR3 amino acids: CASSDSPRTEAFF. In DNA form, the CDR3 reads TGTGCCAGCAGTGACTCGCCAAGGACTGAAGCTTTCTTT.

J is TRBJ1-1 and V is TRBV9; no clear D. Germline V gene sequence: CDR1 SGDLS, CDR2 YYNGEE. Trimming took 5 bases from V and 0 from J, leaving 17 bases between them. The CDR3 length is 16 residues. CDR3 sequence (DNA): TGTGCCAGCAGACCGCCGGGGAGCTCCATGAACACTGAAGCTTTCTTT. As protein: CASRPPGSSMNTEAFF.

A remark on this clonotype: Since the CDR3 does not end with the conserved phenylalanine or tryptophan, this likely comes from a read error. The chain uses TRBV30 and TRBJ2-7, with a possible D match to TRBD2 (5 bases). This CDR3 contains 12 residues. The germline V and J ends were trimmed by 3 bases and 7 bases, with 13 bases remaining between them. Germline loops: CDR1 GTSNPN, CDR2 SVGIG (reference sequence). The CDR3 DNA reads TGTGCCTGGAGGGCAGGAGGAGGAGAGCAGTACTCC. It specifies CAWRAGGGEQYS.

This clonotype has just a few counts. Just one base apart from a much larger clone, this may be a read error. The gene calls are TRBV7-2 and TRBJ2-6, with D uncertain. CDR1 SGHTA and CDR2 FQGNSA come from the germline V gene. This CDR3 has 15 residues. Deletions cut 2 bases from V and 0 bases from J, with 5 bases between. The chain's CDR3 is CASSLQDSGANVLTF. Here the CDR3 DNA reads TGTGCCAGCAGCTTACAGGACTCTGGGGCCAACGTCCTGACTTTC. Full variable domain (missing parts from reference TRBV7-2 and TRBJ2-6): GAGVSQSPSNKVTEKGKDVELRCDPISGHTALYWYRQSLGQGLEFLIYFQGNSAPDKSGLPSDRFSAERTGGSVSTLTIQRTQQEDSAVYLCASSLQDSGANVLTFGAGSRLTVL.

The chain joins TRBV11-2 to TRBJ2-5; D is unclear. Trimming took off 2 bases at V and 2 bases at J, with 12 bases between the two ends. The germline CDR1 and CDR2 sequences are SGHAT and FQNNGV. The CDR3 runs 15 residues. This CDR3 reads CASSLNAGLQETQYF. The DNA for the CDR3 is TGTGCCAGCAGCTTAAACGCAGGCCTTCAAGAGACCCAGTACTTC.

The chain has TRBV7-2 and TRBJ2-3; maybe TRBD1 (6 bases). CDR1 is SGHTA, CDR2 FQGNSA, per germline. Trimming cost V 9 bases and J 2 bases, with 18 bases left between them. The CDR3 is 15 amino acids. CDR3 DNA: TGTGCCAGTAGCCAGGGGTGGGCAATCACAGATACGCAGTATTTT. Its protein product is CASSQGWAITDTQYF.

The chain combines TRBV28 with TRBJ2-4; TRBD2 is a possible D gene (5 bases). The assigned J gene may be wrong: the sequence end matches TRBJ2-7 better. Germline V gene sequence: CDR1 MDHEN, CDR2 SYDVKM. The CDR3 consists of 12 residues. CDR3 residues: CASRPGTYEQYF. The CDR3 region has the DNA TGTGCCAGCAGGCCGGGGACCTACGAGCAGTACTTC.

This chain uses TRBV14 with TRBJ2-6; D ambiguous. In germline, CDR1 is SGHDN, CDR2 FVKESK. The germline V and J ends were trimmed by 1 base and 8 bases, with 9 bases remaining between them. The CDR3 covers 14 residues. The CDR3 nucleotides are TGTGCCAGCAGCCAAGTAATGCGGACCAACGTCCTGACTTTC. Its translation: CASSQVMRTNVLTF.

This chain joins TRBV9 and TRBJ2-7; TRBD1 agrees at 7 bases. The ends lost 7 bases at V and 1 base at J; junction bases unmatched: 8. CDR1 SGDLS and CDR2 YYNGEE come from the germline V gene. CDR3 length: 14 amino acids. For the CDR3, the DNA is TGTGCCAGCTCACGGAACAGGGGATCCTACGAGCAGTACTTC. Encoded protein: CASSRNRGSYEQYF.

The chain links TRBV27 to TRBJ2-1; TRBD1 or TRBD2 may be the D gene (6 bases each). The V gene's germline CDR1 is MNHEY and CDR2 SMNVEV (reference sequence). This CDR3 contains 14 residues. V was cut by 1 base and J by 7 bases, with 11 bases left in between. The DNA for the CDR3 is TGTGCCAGCAGTTTATGGGGGGCCAGAAATGAGCAGTTCTTC. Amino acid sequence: CASSLWGARNEQFF.

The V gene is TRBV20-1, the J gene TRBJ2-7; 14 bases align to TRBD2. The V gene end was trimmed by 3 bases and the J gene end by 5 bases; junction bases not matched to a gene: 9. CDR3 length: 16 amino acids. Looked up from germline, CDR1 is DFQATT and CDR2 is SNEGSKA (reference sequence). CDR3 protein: CSARPGTSGRQNEQYF. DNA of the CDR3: TGCAGTGCTAGGCCCGGGACTAGCGGGAGACAAAACGAGCAGTACTTC.

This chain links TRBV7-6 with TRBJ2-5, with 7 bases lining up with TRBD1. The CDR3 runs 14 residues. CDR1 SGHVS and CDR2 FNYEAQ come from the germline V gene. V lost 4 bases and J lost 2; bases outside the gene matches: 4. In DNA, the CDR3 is TGTGCCAGCAGCTCAATGACAGGGCAAGAGACCCAGTACTTC. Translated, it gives CASSSMTGQETQYF.

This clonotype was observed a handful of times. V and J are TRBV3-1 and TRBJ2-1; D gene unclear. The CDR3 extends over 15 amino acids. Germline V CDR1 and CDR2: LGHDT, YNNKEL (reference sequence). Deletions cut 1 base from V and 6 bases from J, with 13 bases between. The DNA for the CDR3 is TGTGCCAGCAGCCAAGTAATACCCGGGTTCAATGAGCAGTTCTTC. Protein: CASSQVIPGFNEQFF.

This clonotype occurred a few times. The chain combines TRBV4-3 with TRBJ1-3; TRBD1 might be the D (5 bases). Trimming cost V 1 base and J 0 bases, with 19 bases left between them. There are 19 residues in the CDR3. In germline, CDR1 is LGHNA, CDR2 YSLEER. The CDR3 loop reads CASSQVLVYGTASGNTIYF. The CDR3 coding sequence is TGCGCCAGCAGCCAAGTCCTTGTATACGGGACCGCCTCTGGAAACACCATATATTTT.

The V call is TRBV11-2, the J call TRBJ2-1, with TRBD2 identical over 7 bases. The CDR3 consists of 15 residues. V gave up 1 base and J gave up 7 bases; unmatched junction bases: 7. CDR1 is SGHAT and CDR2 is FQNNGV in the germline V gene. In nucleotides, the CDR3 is TGTGCCAGCAGCTTAGGCAGGTCAGCGGGAAATGAGCAGTTCTTC. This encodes CASSLGRSAGNEQFF.

DNA of the CDR3: TGTGCCAGCAGTTACGGGAATGCCTACGAGCAGTACTTC. Translated: CASSYGNAYEQYF. The chain has TRBV6-5 and TRBJ2-7; D call uncertain. Trimming shortened V by 2 bases and J by 2 bases, and 7 bases separated the two germline ends. This CDR3 spans 13 amino acids. The germline V gene encodes CDR1 MNHEY and CDR2 SVGAGI.

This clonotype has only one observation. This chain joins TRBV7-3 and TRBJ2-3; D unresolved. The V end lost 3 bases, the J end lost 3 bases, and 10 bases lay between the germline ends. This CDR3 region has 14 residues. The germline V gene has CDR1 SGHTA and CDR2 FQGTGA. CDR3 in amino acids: CASSFLGPTDTQYF. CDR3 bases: TGTGCCAGCAGCTTTCTTGGCCCTACAGATACGCAGTATTTT.

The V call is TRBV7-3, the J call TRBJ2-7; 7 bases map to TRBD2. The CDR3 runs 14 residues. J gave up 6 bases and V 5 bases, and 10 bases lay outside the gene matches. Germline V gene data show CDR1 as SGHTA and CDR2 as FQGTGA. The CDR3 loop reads CASSLTSEWGEQYF. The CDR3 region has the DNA TGTGCCAGCAGCCTTACTAGCGAGTGGGGCGAGCAGTACTTC. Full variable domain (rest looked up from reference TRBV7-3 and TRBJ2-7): GAGVSQTPSNKVTEKGKYVELRCDPISGHTALYWYRQSLGQGPEFLIYFQGTGAADDSGLPNDRFFAVRPEGSVSTLKIQRTERGDSAVYLCASSLTSEWGEQYFGPGTRLTVT.

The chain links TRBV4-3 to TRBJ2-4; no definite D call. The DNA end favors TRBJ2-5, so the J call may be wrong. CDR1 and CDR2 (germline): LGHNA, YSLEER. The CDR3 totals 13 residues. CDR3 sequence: CASSQYYEETQYF. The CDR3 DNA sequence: TGCGCCAGCAGCCAGTACTACGAAGAGACCCAGTACTTC.

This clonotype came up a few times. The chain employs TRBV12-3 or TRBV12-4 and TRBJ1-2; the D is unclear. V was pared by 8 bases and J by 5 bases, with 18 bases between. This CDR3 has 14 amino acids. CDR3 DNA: TGTGCCAGCTCTCCCGACGACGGTCATTATGGCTACACCTTC. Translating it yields CASSPDDGHYGYTF.

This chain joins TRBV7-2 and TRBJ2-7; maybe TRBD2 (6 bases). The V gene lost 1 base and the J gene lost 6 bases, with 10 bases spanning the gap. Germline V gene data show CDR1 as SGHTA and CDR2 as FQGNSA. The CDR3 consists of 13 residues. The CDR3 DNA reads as TGTGCCAGCAGCTTAGGCCTAGCGCTCGAGCAGTACTTC. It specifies CASSLGLALEQYF.

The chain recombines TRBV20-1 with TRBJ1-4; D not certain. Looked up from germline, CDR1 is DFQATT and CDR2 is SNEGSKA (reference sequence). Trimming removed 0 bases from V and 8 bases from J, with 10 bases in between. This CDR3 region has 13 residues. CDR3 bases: TGCAGTGCTAGAGATCGGAGCCGGGAAAAACTGTTTTTT. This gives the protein CSARDRSREKLFF.

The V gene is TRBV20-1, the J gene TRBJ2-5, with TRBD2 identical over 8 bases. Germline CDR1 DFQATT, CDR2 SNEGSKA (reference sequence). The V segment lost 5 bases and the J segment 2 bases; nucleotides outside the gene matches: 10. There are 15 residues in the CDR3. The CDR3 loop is CSASGGRVGQETQYF. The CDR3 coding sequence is TGCAGTGCTTCGGGGGGGAGGGTAGGGCAAGAGACCCAGTACTTC.

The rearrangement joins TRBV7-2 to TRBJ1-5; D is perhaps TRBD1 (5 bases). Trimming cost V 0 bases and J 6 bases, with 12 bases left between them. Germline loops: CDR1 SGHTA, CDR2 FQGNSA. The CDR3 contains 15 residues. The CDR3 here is CASSLAEGVGQPQHF. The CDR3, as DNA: TGTGCCAGCAGCTTAGCGGAAGGGGTGGGTCAGCCCCAGCATTTT.

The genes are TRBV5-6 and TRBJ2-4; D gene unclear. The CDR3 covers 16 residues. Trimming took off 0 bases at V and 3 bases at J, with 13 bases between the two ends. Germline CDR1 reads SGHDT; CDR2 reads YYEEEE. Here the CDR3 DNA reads TGTGCCAGCAGCTTGGGCGGCAGCCTAGTCAAAAACATTCAGTACTTC. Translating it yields CASSLGGSLVKNIQYF.

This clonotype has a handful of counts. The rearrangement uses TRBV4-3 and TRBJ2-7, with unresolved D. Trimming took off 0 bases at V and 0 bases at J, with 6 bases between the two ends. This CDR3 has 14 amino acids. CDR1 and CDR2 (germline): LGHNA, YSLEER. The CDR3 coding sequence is TGCGCCAGCAGCCAAGACGAGTTCTCCTACGAGCAGTACTTC. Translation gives CASSQDEFSYEQYF.

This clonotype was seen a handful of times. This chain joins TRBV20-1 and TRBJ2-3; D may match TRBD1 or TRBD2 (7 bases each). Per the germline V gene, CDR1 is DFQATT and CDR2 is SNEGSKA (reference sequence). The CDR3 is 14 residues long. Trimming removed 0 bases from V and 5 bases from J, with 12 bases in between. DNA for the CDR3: TGCAGTGCTAGAGATGGCAGGGGGGGAGATACGCAGTATTTT. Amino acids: CSARDGRGGDTQYF.

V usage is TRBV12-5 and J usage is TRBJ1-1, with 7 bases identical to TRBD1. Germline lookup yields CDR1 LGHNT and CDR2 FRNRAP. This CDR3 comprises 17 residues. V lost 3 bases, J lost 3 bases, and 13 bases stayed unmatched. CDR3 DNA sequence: TGTGCTAGTGGTTTTCCAGGGGGGGTTCGAGAAGACACTGAAGCTTTCTTT. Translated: CASGFPGGVREDTEAFF.

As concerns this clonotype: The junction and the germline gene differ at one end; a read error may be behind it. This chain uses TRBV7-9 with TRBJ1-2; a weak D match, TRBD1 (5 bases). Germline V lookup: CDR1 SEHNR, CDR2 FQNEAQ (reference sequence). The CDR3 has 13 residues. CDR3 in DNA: TGTGCCAGCAGCCGGGACGGAAAATATGGCTACAGCTTC. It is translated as CASSRDGKYGYSF.

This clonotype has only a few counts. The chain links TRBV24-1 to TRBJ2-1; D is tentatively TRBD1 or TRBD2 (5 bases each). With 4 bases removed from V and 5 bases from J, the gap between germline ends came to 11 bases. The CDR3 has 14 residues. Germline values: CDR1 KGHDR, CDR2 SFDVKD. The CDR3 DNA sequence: TGTGCCACCAGTGACAGGGACGATAACAATGAGCAGTTCTTC. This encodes CATSDRDDNNEQFF.

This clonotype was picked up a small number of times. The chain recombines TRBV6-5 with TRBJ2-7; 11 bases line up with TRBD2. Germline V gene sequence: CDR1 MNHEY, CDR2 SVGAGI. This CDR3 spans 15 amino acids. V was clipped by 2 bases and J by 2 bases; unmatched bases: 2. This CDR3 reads CASSYGTSGTYEQYF. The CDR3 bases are TGTGCCAGCAGTTACGGGACTAGCGGAACCTACGAGCAGTACTTC.

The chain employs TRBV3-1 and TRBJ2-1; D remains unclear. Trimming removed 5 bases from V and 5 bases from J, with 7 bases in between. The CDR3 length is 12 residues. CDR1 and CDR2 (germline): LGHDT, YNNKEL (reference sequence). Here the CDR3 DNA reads TGTGCCAGCAGCTGGCTGCACAATGAGCAGTTCTTC. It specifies CASSWLHNEQFF.